One and the same sample provided the 29 T cell receptor beta chains below, sequenced in a study of immune evolution from preneoplasia to lung adenocarcinoma. Sequenced by immunoSEQ multiplex PCR; TCRdb stores in-frame clones only, minus some. The repertoire includes 9,500 to 15,000 clones, more than 75% of them detected once, and approximately 3.8% sits in the top ten. Sequenced sample: FFPE tissue from an adenomatous hyperplasia lung lesion. The subset was: atypical adenomatous hyperplasia (AAH), lung preneoplasia. These receptors came from a person between 50 and 69 years old with lung adenocarcinoma.

The chain couples TRBV2 to TRBJ1-1, with D perhaps matching TRBD1 (5 bases). With 5 bases removed from V and 12 bases from J, the gap between germline ends came to 16 bases. Germline CDR1 is SNHLY and CDR2 is FYNNEI. There are 12 residues in the CDR3. CDR3 nucleotides: TGTGCCAGCAGTCCCGGGACCCAAGCACCTTTCTTT. Protein product: CASSPGTQAPFF.

In the case of this clone: This CDR3 is also generated by other DNA sequences in the sample. The gene calls are TRBV5-1 and TRBJ2-1, with D perhaps being TRBD1 or TRBD2 (5 bases each). CDR3 size: 14 residues. Trimming took off 1 base at V and 3 bases at J, with 8 bases between the two ends. The germline V gene encodes CDR1 SGHRS and CDR2 YFSETQ. This CDR3 reads CASSLSGGYNEQFF. The CDR3 bases are TGCGCCAGCAGCTTGTCTGGGGGCTACAATGAGCAGTTCTTC. The full variable domain, completed using reference TRBV5-1 and TRBJ2-1, is KAGVTQTPRYLIKTRGQQVTLSCSPISGHRSVSWYQQTPGQGLQFLFEYFSETQRNKGNFPGRFSGRQFSNSRSEMNVSTLELGDSALYLCASSLSGGYNEQFFGPGTRLTVL.

This chain uses TRBV7-9 with TRBJ1-5; 8 nucleotides agree with TRBD1. The CDR3 has 15 amino acids. Germline lookup yields CDR1 SEHNR and CDR2 FQNEAQ (reference sequence). The J segment lost 3 bases and the V segment lost 1 base, leaving 2 bases of the junction unmatched. CDR3 in DNA: TGTGCCAGCAGCTTAGGACAGGGGAACAATCAGCCCCAGCATTTT. Translating it yields CASSLGQGNNQPQHF.

This clone was counted only a few times. The rearrangement links TRBV7-9 to TRBJ2-7; D call uncertain. The germline CDR1 and CDR2 sequences are SEHNR and FQNEAQ (reference sequence). The CDR3 loop spans 12 amino acids. V was clipped by 7 bases and J by 2 bases, with 9 bases between them. CDR3: CASKGVTYEQYF. The DNA for the CDR3 is TGTGCCAGCAAAGGTGTGACCTACGAGCAGTACTTC.

The chain couples TRBV19 to TRBJ1-2; unclear D gene. Per the germline V gene, CDR1 is LNHDA and CDR2 is SQIVND (reference sequence). This CDR3 region has 12 residues. Trimming took 7 bases from V and 5 from J, leaving 11 bases between them. CDR3 loop: CASMSAPYGYTF. CDR3 in DNA: TGTGCCAGTATGAGCGCACCTTATGGCTACACCTTC.

V is TRBV30 and J is TRBJ2-1; D gene uncertain. Per germline, CDR1 GTSNPN and CDR2 SVGIG (reference sequence). V was pared by 2 bases and J by 5 bases, with 7 bases between. The CDR3 has 12 residues. The DNA of the CDR3 is TGTGCCTGGAGTCTTACTGACAATGAGCAGTTCTTC. It translates to CAWSLTDNEQFF.

This clone came up a few times. The chain carries TRBV9 and TRBJ1-3, with D perhaps TRBD1 (6 bases). CDR3 length: 17 amino acids. The V gene lost 0 bases and the J gene lost 0 bases, with 13 bases spanning the gap. Germline lookup yields CDR1 SGDLS and CDR2 YYNGEE. CDR3 coding DNA: TGTGCCAGCAGCGTAGGTTCTGGGGGCTACTCTGGAAACACCATATATTTT. Protein product: CASSVGSGGYSGNTIYF.

The chain employs TRBV2 and TRBJ1-1; 9 bases line up with TRBD1. In germline, CDR1 is SNHLY, CDR2 FYNNEI. The CDR3 runs 15 residues. J lost 5 bases, V lost 4 bases, and 8 bases had no gene match. CDR3 residues: CASSASQGALTEAFF. The CDR3 DNA is TGTGCCAGCAGTGCCTCACAGGGGGCGTTGACTGAAGCTTTCTTT.

The chain has TRBV28 and TRBJ2-5; 9 bases are shared with TRBD1. Trimming cost V 4 bases and J 5 bases; bases outside gene matches: 8. The germline V gene has CDR1 MDHEN and CDR2 SYDVKM. The CDR3 contains 15 residues. CDR3 sequence: CASSSSGTGKETQYF. Written as DNA, the CDR3 is TGTGCCAGCAGTTCCTCCGGGACAGGGAAGGAGACCCAGTACTTC.

On this clone: One end of the junction fails to match germline, which may point to a read error. The V call is TRBV4-2, the J call TRBJ2-3; 9 nucleotides align to TRBD1. This CDR3 is 16 amino acids long. Germline lookup yields CDR1 LGHNA and CDR2 YNFKEQ. The CDR3 nucleotides read TGTGCCAGCAGCCAAGACGGTACAGGGGGCACGGATACGCAGTATTTT. It translates to CASSQDGTGGTDTQYF.

V usage is TRBV27 and J usage is TRBJ2-6; the D is unclear. There are 15 residues in the CDR3. The V gene's germline CDR1 is MNHEY and CDR2 SMNVEV (reference sequence). V was cut by 8 bases and J by 0 bases, with 11 bases left in between. CDR3 loop: CASGTVGSGANVLTF. Here the CDR3 DNA reads TGTGCCAGCGGCACGGTCGGCTCTGGGGCCAACGTCCTGACTTTC.

J is TRBJ1-1 and V is TRBV11-3, with D hard to call. Germline assignment: CDR1 SGHNT and CDR2 YENEEA. Deletions cut 5 bases from V and 1 base from J, with 11 bases between. The CDR3 is made up of 14 amino acids. For the CDR3, the DNA is TGTGCCAGCAGCCACCGGGGTACGAACACTGAAGCTTTCTTT. It is translated as CASSHRGTNTEAFF.

The rearrangement joins TRBV28 to TRBJ2-7; D uncertain. The CDR3 spans 15 residues. Germline V gene sequence: CDR1 MDHEN, CDR2 SYDVKM. Trimming removed 6 bases at V and 4 bases at J, with 19 bases between. The CDR3 DNA reads as TGTGCCAGCAGCGAGAACCCCTTTCCCCTTTACGAGCAGTACTTC. As protein: CASSENPFPLYEQYF.

The rearrangement uses TRBV27 and TRBJ2-1; TRBD1 or TRBD2 may be the D gene (5 bases each). V lost 2 bases and J lost 2, with 10 bases in between. This CDR3 contains 15 residues. Germline loops: CDR1 MNHEY, CDR2 SMNVEV (reference sequence). The CDR3 DNA follows: TGTGCCAGCAGTTTAGACGGGGCCCCCTACAATGAGCAGTTCTTC. It codes for CASSLDGAPYNEQFF.

The V and J genes are TRBV6-5 and TRBJ1-2, with 10 nucleotides matching TRBD1. The V segment lost 1 base and the J segment 4 bases; nucleotides outside the gene matches: 3. The CDR3 runs to 15 residues. Germline-derived CDR1 and CDR2 are MNHEY and SVGAGI. The CDR3 region is CASSYLDRGGYGYTF. CDR3 sequence (DNA): TGTGCCAGCAGTTACTTGGACAGGGGGGGCTATGGCTACACCTTC.

CDR3 nucleotide sequence: TGTGCCAGCTCACCAAATACGGGGCCCACTGAAGCTTTCTTT. It codes for CASSPNTGPTEAFF. The chain links TRBV18 to TRBJ1-1, with D perhaps matching TRBD1 (5 bases). Trimming took 2 bases from V and 4 from J, leaving 11 bases between them. From germline, CDR1 is KGHSH and CDR2 LQKENI. The CDR3 has 14 residues.

This sequence joins TRBV13 and TRBJ1-3; D remains unclear. CDR1 is PRHDT, CDR2 FYEKMQ, per germline (reference sequence). Trimming stripped 7 bases from V and 1 base from J, with 17 bases between. The CDR3 has 16 residues. This CDR3 is CASTYNLGKSGNTIYF. The CDR3 DNA reads as TGTGCCAGCACCTATAACTTGGGAAAATCTGGAAACACCATATATTTT.

The chain recombines TRBV6-6 with TRBJ2-5; 10 bases align to TRBD1. The germline V gene has CDR1 MNHNY and CDR2 SVGAGI (reference sequence). V gave up 5 bases and J gave up 5 bases; unmatched junction bases: 5. CDR3 length: 14 residues. The CDR3 region is CASSQGTGVETQYF. CDR3 in DNA: TGTGCCAGCAGTCAGGGGACAGGGGTTGAGACCCAGTACTTC.

V gene TRBV18 combines with J gene TRBJ2-1; TRBD2 agrees at 13 bases. The CDR3 runs 15 residues. The germline V gene has CDR1 KGHSH and CDR2 LQKENI. V dropped 4 bases and J dropped 7; count of bases not matched to a gene: 4. The CDR3 here is CASSRTSGRVNEQFF. The CDR3 coding sequence is TGTGCCAGCTCACGAACTAGCGGGAGGGTGAATGAGCAGTTCTTC.

The V gene is TRBV6-5, the J gene TRBJ1-1; D not resolved. The CDR3 length is 14 residues. Germline CDR1 is MNHEY and CDR2 is SVGAGI. Between the trimmed V and J ends, which lost 2 bases and 5 bases, there was a span of 12 bases. The chain's CDR3 is CASSYQGPITEAFF. CDR3 nucleotides: TGTGCCAGCAGTTACCAAGGTCCTATAACTGAAGCTTTCTTT.

The gene calls are TRBV11-2 and TRBJ2-2; no clear D. The V and J ends lost 1 base and 1 base respectively, with 4 bases between them. CDR3 length equals 14 residues. Germline CDR1 and CDR2: SGHAT and FQNNGV. CDR3 nucleotide sequence: TGTGCCAGCAGCTTAGGGAGGAACACCGGGGAGCTGTTTTTT. Amino acid sequence: CASSLGRNTGELFF.

The chain employs TRBV29-1 and TRBJ1-2; D is unresolved. This CDR3 region has 14 residues. Looked up from germline, CDR1 is SQVTM and CDR2 is ANQGSEA. Trimming removed 4 bases at V and 10 bases at J, with 22 bases between. The CDR3 loop reads CSVVFENALSVYTF. The CDR3 DNA is TGCAGCGTTGTTTTTGAGAACGCCCTTTCTGTCTACACCTTC.

This chain links TRBV21-1 with TRBJ2-6; the table's D gene call, TRBD1, was not cross checked with the DNA. TRBV21-1 is given as a pseudogene. The CDR3 runs to 16 residues. CDR3 bases: TGTGCCAGGGACAGCAGCCAAATCTCTGGGGCCAACGTCCTGACTTTC. Its protein product is CARDSSQISGANVLTF.

This chain connects TRBV21-1 to TRBJ2-3; the table names TRBD2, a call not compared with the DNA. TRBV21-1 is a pseudogene locus. This CDR3 is 16 amino acids long. CDR3: CASSKSGSGRADTQYF. Here the CDR3 DNA reads TGTGCCAGCAGCAAAAGCGGTAGCGGCCGGGCAGATACGCAGTATTTT.

The chain recombines TRBV29-1 with TRBJ2-1, with D possibly matching TRBD2 (6 bases). V lost 7 bases to trimming and J lost 15 bases, with 16 bases between them. Germline CDR1 SQVTM, CDR2 ANQGSEA. The CDR3 consists of 10 residues. The DNA of the CDR3 is TGCAGCGCGCTAACCGGGACTCCGTTCTTC. Its translation is CSALTGTPFF.

This chain joins TRBV4-1 and TRBJ1-4; 12 positions agree with TRBD1. Germline V gene sequence: CDR1 MGHRA, CDR2 YSYEKL. Germline trimming cut 4 bases from V and 8 bases from J; bases unmatched to any gene: 5. This CDR3 has 15 amino acids. CDR3 sequence (DNA): TGCGCCAGCAGCCGTGGGACAGGGGGCTGGGAAAAACTGTTTTTT. Encoded protein: CASSRGTGGWEKLFF.

J is TRBJ1-2 and V is TRBV9; no clear D gene. Germline CDR1 is SGDLS and CDR2 is YYNGEE. Trimming stripped 4 bases from V and 8 bases from J, with 12 bases between. This CDR3 is built from 12 residues. The CDR3 bases are TGTGCCAGCAGCCACGGGGTACGAGGCTACACCTTC. Amino acid sequence: CASSHGVRGYTF.

In nucleotides, the CDR3 is TGTGCCAGTAGTATAGGAGGGCGAGCGAATGAGCAGTTCTTC. Translating it yields CASSIGGRANEQFF. V gene TRBV19 combines with J gene TRBJ2-1, with D possibly matching TRBD2 (5 bases). Germline CDR1 is LNHDA and CDR2 is SQIVND (reference sequence). Trimming cost V 1 base and J 7 bases, with 11 bases left between them. This CDR3 comprises 14 residues.

The chain joins TRBV6-4 to TRBJ2-1; possible D gene TRBD2, 5 bases. Germline CDR1 is MRHNA and CDR2 is SNTAGT. Trimming took 0 bases from V and 9 from J, leaving 9 bases between them. This CDR3 comprises 13 residues. CDR3 coding DNA: TGTGCCAGCAGTGACTCAGTGGAGGCTGAGCAGTTCTTC. This translates into CASSDSVEAEQFF.